What follows are 30 T cell receptor beta chains derived from one specimen sequenced in a study of cytomegalovirus exposure and HLA in healthy donors. Profiling relied on immunoSEQ multiplex PCR, and the TCRdb table lists in-frame clones only, not all of them. The sample yields some 290,000 clones, roughly 88% seen once. Sequenced sample: PBMCs. The receptors stem from a man younger than 40 in good health and CMV-seronegative.

This clone was detected only a few times. This chain links TRBV6-5 with TRBJ2-7, with 8 nucleotides matching TRBD1. CDR1 is MNHEY and CDR2 is SVGAGI in the germline V gene. V was clipped by 0 bases and J by 4 bases; unmatched bases: 2. The CDR3 has 14 residues. CDR3 nucleotides: TGTGCCAGCAGTTACTCGCGGACAGGGTACGAGCAGTACTTC. It codes for CASSYSRTGYEQYF.

The chain joins TRBV2 to TRBJ1-5, with D hard to call. The germline V gene encodes CDR1 SNHLY and CDR2 FYNNEI. Trimming shortened V by 2 bases and J by 0 bases, and 11 bases separated the two germline ends. The CDR3 covers 16 residues. The CDR3 coding sequence is TGTGCCAGCAGTGAACTAGGAATTTATAGCAATCAGCCCCAGCATTTT. Translation gives CASSELGIYSNQPQHF.

The chain uses TRBV19 and TRBJ1-3, with 11 bases fitting TRBD1. Germline lookup yields CDR1 LNHDA and CDR2 SQIVND (reference sequence). The V segment lost 5 bases and the J segment 4 bases; nucleotides outside the gene matches: 7. The CDR3 has 16 residues. The CDR3: CASSPGTGGRGNTIYF. DNA of the CDR3: TGTGCCAGTAGTCCAGGGACAGGGGGAAGAGGAAACACCATATATTTT.

The chain links TRBV6-1 to TRBJ2-7; 9 bases line up with TRBD1. Per the germline V gene, CDR1 is MNHNS and CDR2 is SASEGT. The CDR3 has 13 amino acids. V lost 11 bases and J lost 2; bases outside the gene matches: 7. This CDR3 is CAGKGTGTYEQYF. As DNA, the CDR3 is TGTGCCGGAAAAGGGACAGGGACCTACGAGCAGTACTTC.

The rearrangement uses TRBV5-1 and TRBJ2-5, with 8 nucleotides matching TRBD2. Trimming took 7 bases from V and 1 from J; bases not matched to a gene: 12. CDR1 and CDR2 (germline): SGHRS, YFSETQ. This CDR3 spans 16 amino acids. The CDR3: CASSSTQRGPQETQYF. Written as DNA, the CDR3 is TGCGCCAGCTCAAGCACCCAGCGGGGGCCCCAAGAGACCCAGTACTTC. The variable domain in full, completed from reference TRBV5-1 and TRBJ2-5, reads KAGVTQTPRYLIKTRGQQVTLSCSPISGHRSVSWYQQTPGQGLQFLFEYFSETQRNKGNFPGRFSGRQFSNSRSEMNVSTLELGDSALYLCASSSTQRGPQETQYFGPGTRLLVL.

This clone was seen a handful of times. The chain links TRBV19 to TRBJ1-2; 7 bases are a match to TRBD1. Germline V gene data show CDR1 as LNHDA and CDR2 as SQIVND (reference sequence). The length of the CDR3 is 13 residues. Trimming at V came to 5 bases and at J to 4 bases, leaving 4 bases not matched to a gene. CDR3 residues: CASSFRDSYGYTF. The CDR3 region has the DNA TGTGCCAGTAGTTTCCGGGACAGCTATGGCTACACCTTC.

The gene calls are TRBV27 and TRBJ2-7; maybe TRBD1 (6 bases). CDR3 length equals 14 residues. V was cut by 6 bases and J by 2 bases, with 14 bases left in between. CDR1 MNHEY and CDR2 SMNVEV come from the germline V gene (reference sequence). Here the CDR3 DNA reads TGTGCCAGCAGGACCTCCGGGACACCCTACGAGCAGTACTTC. This codes for CASRTSGTPYEQYF.

V is TRBV6-5 and J is TRBJ2-7, with a possible D match to TRBD2 (5 bases). The CDR3 loop spans 11 amino acids. Trimming pared 6 bases from V and 8 bases from J, leaving 11 bases between. CDR1 and CDR2 from the germline V gene are MNHEY and SVGAGI. The CDR3 DNA sequence: TGTGCCAGCAGAAGAGCGGAAAAGCAGTACTTC. It yields the protein CASRRAEKQYF.

The chain employs TRBV15 and TRBJ2-4; 8 bases are a match to TRBD2. The V and J ends lost 7 bases and 9 bases, in that order; junction bases with no gene match: 17. Germline V lookup: CDR1 LNHNV, CDR2 YYDKDF (reference sequence). The CDR3 runs 16 residues. CDR3 DNA: TGTGCCACCACCCACCCCCAGCGGGGGCTGCGGGGCATTCAGTACTTC. Encoded protein: CATTHPQRGLRGIQYF.

V gene TRBV7-9 combines with J gene TRBJ2-6; D is unresolved. The CDR3 contains 16 residues. Germline V gene lookup returns CDR1 SEHNR and CDR2 FQNEAQ (reference sequence). V was trimmed by 1 base and J by 0 bases, leaving 7 bases between them. CDR3 amino acids: CASSLGLNSGANVLTF. The CDR3 coding sequence is TGTGCCAGCAGCTTAGGACTCAACTCTGGGGCCAACGTCCTGACTTTC. Drawing the rest from reference TRBV7-9 and TRBJ2-6, the complete variable domain is DTGVSQNPRHKITKRGQNVTFRCDPISEHNRLYWYRQTLGQGPEFLTYFQNEAQLEKSRLLSDRFSAERPKGSFSTLEIQRTEQGDSAMYLCASSLGLNSGANVLTFGAGSRLTVL.

The CDR3 DNA is TGCGCCAGCAGCCCCAGGGAGGGGACCTATGGCTACACCTTC. Translating gives CASSPREGTYGYTF. The rearrangement links TRBV5-1 to TRBJ1-2, with a possible D match to TRBD1 (5 bases). This CDR3 contains 14 residues. Trimming removed 4 bases from V and 4 bases from J, with 14 bases in between. From germline, CDR1 is SGHRS and CDR2 YFSETQ.

The gene calls are TRBV27 and TRBJ2-1, with D possibly matching TRBD1 (6 bases). The V gene's germline CDR1 is MNHEY and CDR2 SMNVEV (reference sequence). V gave up 4 bases and J gave up 4 bases, with 17 bases separating them. The CDR3 totals 16 residues. The CDR3 spells CASSSRQERGYNEQFF. CDR3 coding DNA: TGTGCCAGCAGTTCCCGACAGGAAAGGGGTTACAATGAGCAGTTCTTC.

Notes on this clone: The sample carries other DNA sequences with the same CDR3. The chain carries TRBV27 and TRBJ2-7, with D uncertain. The length of the CDR3 is 13 residues. V was pared by 5 bases and J by 0 bases, with 8 bases between. From germline, CDR1 is MNHEY and CDR2 SMNVEV (reference sequence). CDR3 nucleotide sequence: TGTGCCAGCAGTCTCACAAGCTCCTACGAGCAGTACTTC. This sequence encodes CASSLTSSYEQYF.

This clone has more than one count but fewer than ten. The chain recombines TRBV7-9 with TRBJ1-5; tentatively, D is TRBD1 (5 bases). Per the germline V gene, CDR1 is SEHNR and CDR2 is FQNEAQ (reference sequence). The CDR3 extends over 15 amino acids. The V gene lost 5 bases and the J gene lost 1 base, with 12 bases spanning the gap. Here the CDR3 DNA reads TGTGCCAGCAGCCCCCTAGGACAAAGCAATCAGCCCCAGCATTTT. Amino acid sequence: CASSPLGQSNQPQHF.

This clone was seen a single time. The rearrangement links TRBV6-1 to TRBJ2-3, with a weak D call TRBD2 (6 bases). Trimming stripped 2 bases from V and 4 bases from J, with 10 bases between. Germline V gene sequence: CDR1 MNHNS, CDR2 SASEGT. The CDR3 is 14 amino acids. CDR3 DNA: TGTGCCAGCAGTGAATGGTGGGAGGCAGATACGCAGTATTTT. It encodes CASSEWWEADTQYF.

The chain has TRBV7-2 and TRBJ2-1; TRBD1 matches at 9 bases. Trimming at V came to 5 bases and at J to 10 bases, leaving 6 bases not matched to a gene. This CDR3 comprises 13 residues. From germline, CDR1 is SGHTA and CDR2 FQGNSA. The CDR3 nucleotides are TGTGCCAGCAGCATAAAAACAGGGGGCGAGCAGTTCTTC. Protein: CASSIKTGGEQFF.

The chain uses TRBV27 and TRBJ1-1, with a tentative D call TRBD1 (6 bases). Trimming pared 2 bases from V and 5 bases from J, leaving 9 bases between. Germline CDR1 is MNHEY and CDR2 is SMNVEV (reference sequence). There are 13 residues in the CDR3. The CDR3 spells CASSLNRATEAFF. The CDR3 DNA reads TGTGCCAGCAGTTTAAACAGGGCAACTGAAGCTTTCTTT.

This clone was counted a single time. This rearrangement joins TRBV7-2 to TRBJ1-2; D is uncertain. The CDR3 runs to 14 residues. Germline assignment: CDR1 SGHTA and CDR2 FQGNSA. Trimming stripped 1 base from V and 2 bases from J, with 8 bases between. The CDR3 protein is CASSLGVPNYGYTF. CDR3 bases: TGTGCCAGCAGCTTAGGAGTCCCCAACTATGGCTACACCTTC.

V and J are TRBV15 and TRBJ1-2, with 7 bases identical to TRBD1. This CDR3 spans 13 amino acids. With V trimmed by 4 bases and J by 8 bases, 7 bases remained unmatched. Germline V lookup: CDR1 LNHNV, CDR2 YYDKDF (reference sequence). CDR3 in DNA: TGTGCCACCAGCAACCGGGACAGCCCCGGCTACACCTTC. Its translation is CATSNRDSPGYTF.

J is TRBJ1-5 and V is TRBV13; D remains unclear. Germline values: CDR1 PRHDT, CDR2 FYEKMQ (reference sequence). The CDR3 is 14 amino acids. Trimming took 3 bases from V and 7 from J, leaving 13 bases between them. The CDR3 is CASSFGSVKQPQHF. In DNA form, the CDR3 reads TGTGCCAGCAGCTTCGGGTCGGTAAAACAGCCCCAGCATTTT.

The chain carries TRBV2 and TRBJ1-5, with 9 bases lining up with TRBD1. The trim removed 5 bases at V and 1 base at J, leaving 9 bases unmatched. Germline CDR1 SNHLY, CDR2 FYNNEI. The CDR3 sequence is 17 residues long. The CDR3 reads CASSMGQGVSSNQPQHF. In DNA form, the CDR3 reads TGTGCCAGCAGTATGGGACAGGGTGTCTCCAGCAATCAGCCCCAGCATTTT.

The chain carries TRBV5-4 and TRBJ2-7, with D perhaps matching TRBD1 (6 bases). The CDR3 loop spans 14 amino acids. V lost 3 bases, J lost 3 bases, and 13 bases lay in between. The germline V gene encodes CDR1 SGHNT and CDR2 YYREEE (reference sequence). DNA of the CDR3: TGTGCCAGCAGCTCCGACAGGCGCAACTACGAGCAGTACTTC. It translates to CASSSDRRNYEQYF.

J is TRBJ1-1 and V is TRBV6-5; D is undetermined. Trimming shortened V by 3 bases and J by 4 bases, and 9 bases separated the two germline ends. This CDR3 spans 13 amino acids. Germline V gene data show CDR1 as MNHEY and CDR2 as SVGAGI. The CDR3, as DNA: TGTGCCAGCAGTTATACAGTTAGCACTGAAGCTTTCTTT. Amino acid sequence: CASSYTVSTEAFF.

This clone came up once. The chain employs TRBV29-1 and TRBJ2-1, with 7 positions matching TRBD1. The germline V gene encodes CDR1 SQVTM and CDR2 ANQGSEA. There are 13 residues in the CDR3. V was pared by 3 bases and J by 4 bases, with 3 bases of the junction left unmatched. The CDR3 sequence: CSVDGTDYNEQFF. The CDR3 region has the DNA TGCAGCGTTGATGGGACAGATTACAATGAGCAGTTCTTC.

This clone was seen a handful of times. Here the CDR3 reads CASSFGIGDSPLHF. The CDR3 DNA reads as TGTGCCAGCAGCTTCGGGATTGGGGATTCACCCCTCCACTTT. The chain couples TRBV5-4 to TRBJ1-6; D unclear. The CDR3 spans 14 residues. Trimming took 2 bases from V and 8 from J, leaving 11 bases between them. CDR1 is SGHNT, CDR2 YYREEE, per germline (reference sequence).

The gene calls are TRBV5-1 and TRBJ2-7, with 9 bases fitting TRBD2. The CDR3 length is 15 residues. Trimming removed 4 bases from V and 3 bases from J; junction bases left unmatched: 8. Germline V CDR1 and CDR2: SGHRS, YFSETQ. The CDR3 region is CASSPIAGVLYEQYF. The CDR3 DNA is TGCGCCAGCAGCCCGATAGCGGGGGTGCTCTACGAGCAGTACTTC.

J is TRBJ1-1 and V is TRBV29-1; maybe TRBD1 (5 bases). V was trimmed by 6 bases and J by 4 bases, leaving 12 bases between them. Germline V gene lookup returns CDR1 SQVTM and CDR2 ANQGSEA. The CDR3 contains 12 residues. The CDR3 DNA is TGCAGCGTGCGGCTGGGGGGCACTGAAGCTTTCTTT. Its protein is CSVRLGGTEAFF.

The V call is TRBV12-5, the J call TRBJ2-5, with D possibly being TRBD2 (6 bases). Germline V lookup: CDR1 LGHNT, CDR2 FRNRAP. Between the trimmed V and J ends, which lost 0 bases and 4 bases, there was a span of 12 bases. The CDR3 extends over 15 amino acids. CDR3: CASGLVLEGRETQYF. In nucleotides, the CDR3 is TGTGCTAGTGGTTTGGTACTGGAGGGGAGAGAGACCCAGTACTTC.

The chain has TRBV19 and TRBJ2-5, with D maybe TRBD1 (6 bases). Trimming pared 9 bases from V and 3 bases from J, leaving 17 bases between. CDR3 size: 14 residues. In germline, CDR1 is LNHDA, CDR2 SQIVND (reference sequence). The CDR3 loop is CARPINQGKETQYF. The DNA for the CDR3 is TGTGCCAGACCTATCAATCAGGGGAAAGAGACCCAGTACTTC.

The chain combines TRBV30 with TRBJ1-1; D not resolved. In germline, CDR1 is GTSNPN, CDR2 SVGIG (reference sequence). The CDR3 is made up of 12 amino acids. V lost 5 bases and J 0 bases, leaving 7 bases between the germline ends. CDR3: CAWARMNTEAFF. The CDR3 coding sequence is TGTGCCTGGGCGAGGATGAACACTGAAGCTTTCTTT.